Listed below are T cell receptor beta chains from one sample, sequenced in a study of CD8 T cells in ankylosing spondylitis. TCRdb redid the calling of the 5' RACE reads with MiXCR, one entry per CDR3 protein. The sample lists 670,000 or so distinct CDR3 sequences; roughly 20% were seen once. Sequencing was done on a sample of blood, either unsorted or a sorted T cell fraction (not recorded which). The receptors stem from a male donor with ankylosing spondylitis. CDR3s include the opening cysteine and the closing phenylalanine or tryptophan. A D gene is named only where the DNA matches it firmly. Clone size is shown for a subset of rows, as once, few, many or a class of expanded clone.

cdr3_nt cdr3_aa v_call d_call clone_size j_call
TGTGCCAGCAGCCAATCGCCCGGGACAGGAGAAAAACTGTTTTTT CASSQSPGTGEKLFF TRBV7-2 TRBD1 few TRBJ1-4
TGCGCCAGCAGCGCTGTAATTAGCGGGGGGGCGAATGAGCAGTTCTTC CASSAVISGGANEQFF TRBV5-1 TRBD2 . TRBJ2-1
TGTGCCACCAGCAGAGCATCCACCGGGGAGCTGTTTTTT CATSRASTGELFF TRBV15 . few TRBJ2-2
TGTGCCAGCAGTTTTACGACAGGGGCAGGGGACTATGGCTACACCTTC CASSFTTGAGDYGYTF TRBV28 TRBD1 few TRBJ1-2
TGTGCCAGCAGCTCTGACTTGATAGAGACCCAGTACTTC CASSSDLIETQYF TRBV13 . . TRBJ2-5
TGTGCCAGCTCACCTGGGACAGGGGTCGGGGAGACCCAGTACTTC CASSPGTGVGETQYF TRBV18 TRBD1 . TRBJ2-5
TGTGCCAGCAGCCCCCGACAGAGCAATCAGCCCCAGCATTTT CASSPRQSNQPQHF TRBV7-8 . few TRBJ1-5
TGCAGTACCCCACTAGCGGGATCATCCTACGAGCAGTACTTC CSTPLAGSSYEQYF TRBV20-1 TRBD2 few TRBJ2-7
TGTGCCAGCGGGGATTCGGCCGGGAGATTGGGAGACAATGAGCAGTTCTTC CASGDSAGRLGDNEQFF TRBV2 . few TRBJ2-1
TGTGCCAGCAGTTTCCGTACTACACCGTACGAGCAGTACTTC CASSFRTTPYEQYF TRBV27 . . TRBJ2-7
TGTGCCAGCAGCCAAGTGGGGCGGGGGACCTACAATGAGCAGTTCTTC CASSQVGRGTYNEQFF TRBV3-1 TRBD2 few TRBJ2-1
TGTGCCAGCAGTTTAGCGGTCTCTTACGAGCAGTACTTC CASSLAVSYEQYF TRBV5-1 . many TRBJ2-7
TGTGCCAGCAGTTTAGGGGCCCCACCCCTCCACTTT CASSLGAPPLHF TRBV12-3/TRBV12-4 . . TRBJ1-6
TGTGCCAGCAGTTCCTACCGACAGACTAGCACAGATACGCAGTATTTT CASSSYRQTSTDTQYF TRBV12-3/TRBV12-4 . few TRBJ2-3
TGCGCCAGCAGTGATACTAGTAGGGATACGCAGTATTTT CASSDTSRDTQYF TRBV10-1 . few TRBJ2-3
TGTGCCAGCAGCCAAGACCGGACTAGCGGAACCAATATCTACGAGCAGTACTTC CASSQDRTSGTNIYEQYF TRBV3-1 TRBD2 . TRBJ2-7
TGTGCCAGCAGTGAATTTTGGACAGGTCAAAGCTCAAAACTCACAGATACGCAGTATTTT CASSEFWTGQSSKLTDTQYF TRBV2 TRBD1 . TRBJ2-3
TGCGCCAGCAGCCAAGAGACAGGGAGGAACCCTTCAAGTTTC CASSQETGRNPSSF TRBV4-1 . few TRBJ2-7
TGCAGTGCTTCGACAGGGGTGCCCTACGAGCAGTACTTC CSASTGVPYEQYF TRBV20-1 TRBD1 . TRBJ2-7
TGTGCCAGCAGCTTAGGGAGGACTAGCGGGAGACCCTACGAGCAGTACTTC CASSLGRTSGRPYEQYF TRBV13 TRBD2 . TRBJ2-7
TGCAGCGTTGAGGGGCTCGGAGAGACCCAGTACTTC CSVEGLGETQYF TRBV29-1 . many TRBJ2-5
TGCAGCGTCCGGGACCTAGGCGAGCAGTACTTC CSVRDLGEQYF TRBV29-1 . few TRBJ2-7
TGTGCCAGCAGTTACGAGACTGCGTGGGGCAATGAGCAGTTCTTC CASSYETAWGNEQFF TRBV6-2/TRBV6-3 . . TRBJ2-1
TGTGCCAGCAGCGCCGGGACAGGGGGCGATGAGCAGTTCTTC CASSAGTGGDEQFF TRBV5-6 TRBD1 . TRBJ2-1